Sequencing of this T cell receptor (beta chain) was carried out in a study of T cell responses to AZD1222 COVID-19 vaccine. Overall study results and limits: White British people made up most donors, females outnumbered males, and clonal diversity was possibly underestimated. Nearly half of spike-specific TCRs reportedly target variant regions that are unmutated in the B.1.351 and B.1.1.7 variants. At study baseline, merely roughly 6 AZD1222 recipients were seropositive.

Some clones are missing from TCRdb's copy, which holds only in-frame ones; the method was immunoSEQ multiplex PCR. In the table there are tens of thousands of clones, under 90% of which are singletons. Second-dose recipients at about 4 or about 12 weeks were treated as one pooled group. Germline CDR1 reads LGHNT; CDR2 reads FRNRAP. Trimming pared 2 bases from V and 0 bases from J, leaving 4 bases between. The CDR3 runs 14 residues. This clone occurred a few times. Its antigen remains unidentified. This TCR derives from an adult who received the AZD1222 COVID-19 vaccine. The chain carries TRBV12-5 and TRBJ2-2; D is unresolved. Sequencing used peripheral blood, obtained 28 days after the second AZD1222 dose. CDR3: CASGLNSNTGELFF. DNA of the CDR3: TGTGCTAGTGGTTTGAACTCGAACACCGGGGAGCTGTTTTTT.